This is a list of T cell receptor beta chains from one sample in a study of technical replicates of blood from several donors. Method: immunoSEQ multiplex PCR; TCRdb's copy keeps in-frame clones and lacks some. The sample includes about 75,000 clones, around 97% of them seen just once. Sequenced input: T cells isolated from PBMCs. These receptors were taken from a human donor in good health. The CDR3 runs from the conserved cysteine through the conserved F or W. The D gene is left open where the match is weak. The listing skips clone size in some rows; elsewhere it reads once, few, many or a size class.

V	size	J	D	DNA	CDR3
TRBV18	NA	TRBJ1-1	NA	TGTGCCAGCTCACTACTCGACCACAGGTTTACTGAAGCTTTCTTT	CASSLLDHRFTEAFF
TRBV19	NA	TRBJ1-5	TRBD1	TGTGCCAGTAGTATAGATCTAACAGGGGGCCGGAATCAGCCCCAGCATTTT	CASSIDLTGGRNQPQHF
TRBV5-5	NA	TRBJ2-2	NA	TGTGCCAGCAGCTTGGTCATAGGGAGTACCGGGGAGCTGTTTTTT	CASSLVIGSTGELFF
TRBV30	NA	TRBJ1-6	NA	TGTGCCTGGAGTCCCCAAATTTATTCACCCCTCCACTTT	CAWSPQIYSPLHF
TRBV5-4	NA	TRBJ1-3	NA	TGTGCCAGCAGCTCGGGGGGTGGAAACACCATATATTTT	CASSSGGGNTIYF
TRBV10-3	NA	TRBJ2-7	TRBD1	TGTGCCATCAGTGAGCATCCGGGGACAGGGCTCTACGAGCAGTACTTC	CAISEHPGTGLYEQYF
TRBV7-9	NA	TRBJ1-2	NA	TGTGCCAGCGGCTTTTCAAGTGGGCAGCCGGGGGCCTTC	CASGFSSGQPGAF
TRBV7-9	NA	TRBJ1-6	NA	TGTGCCAGCAGCTTAGAGGGGCACCTCCACTTT	CASSLEGHLHF
TRBV2	NA	TRBJ2-1	NA	TGTGCCAGCAGTGTCGGCCGGAGCTCCTACAATGAGCAGTTCTTC	CASSVGRSSYNEQFF
TRBV6-1	NA	TRBJ2-7	TRBD1	TGTGCCAGCAGGACAGGGGGCGAGGTTCCCGAGCAGTACTTC	CASRTGGEVPEQYF
TRBV5-1	NA	TRBJ2-7	TRBD1	TGCGCCAGCAGCGAAGGGACAGCGAGCTCCTACGAGCAGTACTTC	CASSEGTASSYEQYF
TRBV7-9	NA	TRBJ2-7	NA	TGTGCCAGCTCCCACGCCCTATACGAGCAGTACTTC	CASSHALYEQYF
TRBV19	NA	TRBJ1-1	TRBD1	TGTGCCAGTAGTATAGGGACAGGATCTGAAGCTTTCTTT	CASSIGTGSEAFF
TRBV6-5	NA	TRBJ1-4	TRBD1	TGTGCCAGCAGTTACAAGGACAGGGGGCGGGAAAAACTGTTTTTT	CASSYKDRGREKLFF
TRBV5-1	NA	TRBJ1-5	TRBD1	TGCGCCAGCAGCTTTGGGACAGGAGCTGATCAGCCCCAGCATTTT	CASSFGTGADQPQHF
TRBV29-1	NA	TRBJ1-1	TRBD1	TGCAGCGGACGACAGGGGGCGGTCGGCACTGAAGCTTTCTTT	CSGRQGAVGTEAFF
TRBV5-1	NA	TRBJ2-5	TRBD2	TGCGCCAGCAGCGCGAGCGGAACTAGCGGGAGCCAAGAGACCCAGTACTTC	CASSASGTSGSQETQYF
TRBV11-2	NA	TRBJ1-2	TRBD1	TGTGCCAGCAGCAAAGCCGGGACAGGGCAAGTTGGCTACACCTTC	CASSKAGTGQVGYTF
TRBV4-2	NA	TRBJ1-6	NA	TGTGCCAGCAGCCACTCAGAGCGGTCACCCCTCCACTTT	CASSHSERSPLHF
TRBV19	NA	TRBJ2-5	NA	TGTGCCAGTAGTAAGATGCACGGGGTTTTAGAGACCCAGTACTTC	CASSKMHGVLETQYF
TRBV5-4	once	TRBJ1-2	NA	TGTGCCAGCAGCCCAAAACAGGGTACCCATCTCCGAGGCTACACCTTC	CASSPKQGTHLRGYTF
TRBV5-1	NA	TRBJ2-7	TRBD1	TGCGCCAGCAGCTTGGACAGGGGGATCTACGAGCAGTACTTC	CASSLDRGIYEQYF
TRBV29-1	NA	TRBJ2-1	TRBD2	TGCAGCGTTGAGTTAAAGGGACTATACAATGAGCAGTTCTTC	CSVELKGLYNEQFF
TRBV11-2	NA	TRBJ2-6	NA	TGTGCCAGCAACTCGCCCTCCAACGTCCTGACTTTC	CASNSPSNVLTF
TRBV6-5	once	TRBJ2-5	TRBD2	TGTGCCAGCAGTTCTAGTCGGACTAGCGGGGTGAAGACCCAGTACTTC	CASSSSRTSGVKTQYF
TRBV6-5	NA	TRBJ2-1	NA	TGTGCCAGCAGACAGGGAAGCTCCTACAATGAGCAGTTCTTC	CASRQGSSYNEQFF
TRBV7-6	NA	TRBJ2-5	NA	TGTGCCAGCAGCTTCTTCGGACAGCAAGAGACCCAGTACTTC	CASSFFGQQETQYF
TRBV2	NA	TRBJ1-4	TRBD1	TGTGCCAGCGTCACAGGGGGCCCTAATGAAAAACTGTTTTTT	CASVTGGPNEKLFF
TRBV14	NA	TRBJ2-7	NA	TGTGCCAGCAGCGCACTCCTAACTATAGACGAGCAGTACTTC	CASSALLTIDEQYF
TRBV9	NA	TRBJ2-2	NA	TGTGCCAGCAGCGCCCGGACTAACACCGGGGAGCTGTTTTTT	CASSARTNTGELFF
TRBV6-5	NA	TRBJ1-2	NA	TGTGCCAGCTCTACCGGTCTAAGATATGGCTACACCTTC	CASSTGLRYGYTF
TRBV29-1	NA	TRBJ2-1	NA	TGCAGCGTTTCAGCGGCCAATGCCAATGAGCAGTTCTTC	CSVSAANANEQFF
TRBV30	NA	TRBJ1-4	NA	TGTGCCTGGAGTGTAGGGGCAGGGCTCAATGAAAAACTGTTTTTT	CAWSVGAGLNEKLFF
TRBV18	NA	TRBJ2-7	NA	TGTGCCAGCTCACCACTGACAGTAGACGAGCAGTACTTC	CASSPLTVDEQYF
TRBV30	NA	TRBJ1-2	NA	TGTGCCTGGAGTCCGACTTGGGATGGCTACACCTTC	CAWSPTWDGYTF
TRBV14	NA	TRBJ1-1	TRBD1	TGTGCCAGCAGCCCTTCGACAGGGATGGACACTGAAGCTTTCTTT	CASSPSTGMDTEAFF
TRBV5-1	NA	TRBJ2-7	NA	TGCGCCAGCAGCTTAAGCAGGGTTAACTACGAGCAGTACTTC	CASSLSRVNYEQYF
TRBV14	NA	TRBJ2-1	NA	TGTGCCAGCCAGGACAGCCACAATGAGCAGTTCTTC	CASQDSHNEQFF
TRBV14	NA	TRBJ1-5	NA	TGTGCCAGCAGCCCAGGTGGGGGGTTCGGCAATCAGCCCCAGCATTTT	CASSPGGGFGNQPQHF
TRBV9	NA	TRBJ2-3	TRBD1	TGTGCCAGCAGCGTAGAGGGACAGGGCACAGATACGCAGTATTTT	CASSVEGQGTDTQYF
TRBV6-5	NA	TRBJ1-4	NA	TGTGCCAGCAGTTACAGTTCAGGGGATGAAAAACTGTTTTTT	CASSYSSGDEKLFF
TRBV7-9	NA	TRBJ2-7	TRBD2	TGTGCCAGCAGCTCAACGGCGGGAGTACCCGAGCAGTACTTC	CASSSTAGVPEQYF
TRBV5-1	NA	TRBJ1-1	TRBD1	TGCGCCAGCAGCCCTGGACAGGGGACCACTGAAGCTTTCTTT	CASSPGQGTTEAFF
TRBV5-1	once	TRBJ2-7	NA	TGCGCCAGCAGCTTGGATGGGGCCCTCTACGAGCAGTACTTC	CASSLDGALYEQYF
TRBV29-1	NA	TRBJ2-5	NA	TGCAGCGTCGGCGGGACCATCAGAGAGACCCAGTACTTC	CSVGGTIRETQYF
TRBV11-3	NA	TRBJ2-7	NA	TGTGCCAGCAGCTTAGCCCCCCTCGAGCAGTACTTC	CASSLAPLEQYF